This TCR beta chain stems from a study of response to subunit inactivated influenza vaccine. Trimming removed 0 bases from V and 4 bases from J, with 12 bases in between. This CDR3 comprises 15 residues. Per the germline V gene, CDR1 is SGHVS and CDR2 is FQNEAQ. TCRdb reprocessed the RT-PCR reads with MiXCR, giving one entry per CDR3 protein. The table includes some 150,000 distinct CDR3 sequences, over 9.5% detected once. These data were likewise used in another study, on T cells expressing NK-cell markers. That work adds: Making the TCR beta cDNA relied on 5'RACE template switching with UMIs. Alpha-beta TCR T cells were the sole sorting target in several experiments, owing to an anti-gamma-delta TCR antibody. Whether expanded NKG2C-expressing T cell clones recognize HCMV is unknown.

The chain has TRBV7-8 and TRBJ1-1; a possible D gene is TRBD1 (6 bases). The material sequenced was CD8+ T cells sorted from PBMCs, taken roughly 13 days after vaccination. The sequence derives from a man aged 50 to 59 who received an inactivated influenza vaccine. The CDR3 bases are TGTGCCAGCAGCTTAGCCGCCAGGGGAGCCACTGAAGCTTTCTTT. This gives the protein CASSLAARGATEAFF.